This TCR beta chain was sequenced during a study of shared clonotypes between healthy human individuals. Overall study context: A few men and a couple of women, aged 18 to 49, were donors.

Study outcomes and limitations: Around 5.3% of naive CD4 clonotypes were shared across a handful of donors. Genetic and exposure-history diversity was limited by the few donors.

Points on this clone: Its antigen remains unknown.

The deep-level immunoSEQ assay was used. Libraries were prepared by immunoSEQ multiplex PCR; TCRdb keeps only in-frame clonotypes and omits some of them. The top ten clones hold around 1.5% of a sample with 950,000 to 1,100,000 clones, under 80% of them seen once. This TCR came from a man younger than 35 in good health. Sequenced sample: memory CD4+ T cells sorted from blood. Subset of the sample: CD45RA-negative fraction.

The CDR3 DNA follows: TGTGCCAGCAGCTTAGGGGGCTCAAGGCTGAGATGGGACACTGAAGCTTTCTTT. This codes for CASSLGGSRLRWDTEAFF. The genes are TRBV7-8 and TRBJ1-1; TRBD1 might be the D (5 bases). V was trimmed by 1 base and J by 3 bases, leaving 21 bases between them. Germline V gene sequence: CDR1 SGHVS, CDR2 FQNEAQ. The CDR3 contains 18 residues. The full variable domain, rest sourced from reference TRBV7-8 and TRBJ1-1, is GAGVSQSPRYKVAKRGQDVALRCDPISGHVSLFWYQQALGQGPEFLTYFQNEAQLDKSGLPSDRFFAERPEGSVSTLKIQRTQQEDSAVYLCASSLGGSRLRWDTEAFFGQGTRLTVV.